This TCR beta chain was obtained from a study of T cells in Graves' hyperthyroidism and ophthalmopathy. TCR beta CDR3 regions were amplified from RNA. The study used the HTBI primer set for a first-round RT-PCR of the TCR CDR3. Each CDR3 protein is one row after TCRdb ran MiXCR on the multiplex PCR reads. The sample records hundreds of thousands of distinct CDR3 sequences, approximately 13% being singletons. The V end was cut by 5 bases, the J end by 0 bases, with 14 bases between. CDR1 MDHEN and CDR2 SYDVKM come from the germline V gene. This CDR3 spans 16 amino acids. Ten or more counts support this clonotype.

The chain has TRBV28 and TRBJ1-5, with D hard to call. The origin of this receptor is a woman aged 18-29 years with Graves' hyperthyroidism. Specimen: blood. As DNA, the CDR3 is TGTGCCAGCAGTGATATGGACGTTTATAGCAATCAGCCCCAGCATTTT. Its translation is CASSDMDVYSNQPQHF.